The 22 T cell receptor beta chains listed next were all sequenced from one sample in a study of T cell clones after liver transplantation. Data came from immunoSEQ multiplex PCR; TCRdb stores just in-frame clones and leaves some out. This repertoire shows just over 9,000 clones, roughly 85% found once; its top ten account for around a sixth. The sample here was CD8+ T cells from blood, taken before liver transplant. The origin of the receptors is a human donor who received a liver transplant.

This chain connects TRBV7-9 to TRBJ1-1; D is unresolved. V was cut by 1 base and J by 0 bases, with 3 bases left in between. CDR1 and CDR2 (germline): SEHNR, FQNEAQ (reference sequence). The CDR3 consists of 13 residues. DNA for the CDR3: TGTGCCAGCAGCTTAGAGCTGAACACTGAAGCTTTCTTT. Protein: CASSLELNTEAFF.

The chain links TRBV7-9 to TRBJ2-4, with 7 bases lining up with TRBD1. The CDR3 loop spans 17 amino acids. Germline CDR1 reads SEHNR; CDR2 reads FQNEAQ (reference sequence). J was trimmed by 0 bases and V by 6 bases; bases with no gene match: 11. The CDR3 DNA follows: TGTGCCAGCAGTTATTGGGACAGTTCCCTAGCCAAAAACATTCAGTACTTC. Translation: CASSYWDSSLAKNIQYF. Using reference TRBV7-9 and TRBJ2-4 for the parts outside the CDR3, the full variable domain is DTGVSQNPRHKITKRGQNVTFRCDPISEHNRLYWYRQTLGQGPEFLTYFQNEAQLEKSRLLSDRFSAERPKGSFSTLEIQRTEQGDSAMYLCASSYWDSSLAKNIQYFGAGTRLSVL.

This sequence joins TRBV19 and TRBJ2-1, with a weak D call TRBD2 (5 bases). Germline-derived CDR1 and CDR2 are LNHDA and SQIVND (reference sequence). This CDR3 region has 13 residues. V lost 2 bases to trimming and J lost 6 bases, with 8 bases between them. CDR3: CASSILGVNEQFF. Written as DNA, the CDR3 is TGTGCCAGTAGTATATTGGGAGTCAATGAGCAGTTCTTC.

V usage is TRBV29-1 and J usage is TRBJ2-6; 10 nucleotides line up with TRBD2. CDR3 length: 16 residues. The germline CDR1 and CDR2 sequences are SQVTM and ANQGSEA. The V gene end was trimmed by 7 bases and the J gene end by 2 bases; junction bases not matched to a gene: 8. CDR3 sequence reads: CSALTSGFAGANVLTF. The CDR3 DNA sequence: TGCAGCGCCCTGACTAGCGGGTTCGCTGGGGCCAACGTCCTGACTTTC.

V usage is TRBV5-6 and J usage is TRBJ1-6; 9 bases fit TRBD1. Germline lookup yields CDR1 SGHDT and CDR2 YYEEEE. The CDR3 is 15 residues long. J gave up 10 bases and V 0 bases, and 5 bases lay outside the gene matches. For the CDR3, the DNA is TGTGCCAGCAGCTTGGGCAGGACAGGGGAATCACCCCTCCACTTT. Residues: CASSLGRTGESPLHF.

This clone was recorded a few times. The chain recombines TRBV27 with TRBJ2-5, with TRBD1 identical over 7 bases. CDR3 length: 16 amino acids. Germline-derived CDR1 and CDR2 are MNHEY and SMNVEV (reference sequence). The ends lost 5 bases at V and 4 bases at J; junction bases unmatched: 13. The CDR3 is CASSEHLGTDLETQYF. The CDR3 nucleotides read TGTGCCAGCAGTGAACACCTCGGGACAGACCTAGAGACCCAGTACTTC.

By proportion, this clone is large. The chain combines TRBV27 with TRBJ1-1; no clear D. The V and J ends lost 3 bases and 7 bases respectively, with 12 bases between them. The CDR3 runs 13 residues. CDR1 is MNHEY and CDR2 is SMNVEV in the germline V gene (reference sequence). The CDR3 nucleotides are TGTGCCAGCAGTTTTGGAGTGAAGCTTGAAGCTTTCTTT. It codes for CASSFGVKLEAFF.

This sequence joins TRBV5-6 and TRBJ2-5; D is unresolved. The CDR3 consists of 13 residues. Trimming left V 4 bases short and J 2 bases short, with 9 bases between. The germline V gene has CDR1 SGHDT and CDR2 YYEEEE. The CDR3 here is CASSLTLQETQYF. CDR3 DNA sequence: TGTGCCAGCAGCCTGACACTACAAGAGACCCAGTACTTC.

The chain carries TRBV5-3 and TRBJ1-5; no clear D. TRBV5-3 is an open reading frame whose function is uncertain. The length of the CDR3 is 12 residues. Trimming pared 9 bases from V and 4 bases from J, leaving 11 bases between. CDR3 in amino acids: CAKRQVNQPQHF. CDR3 nucleotides: TGTGCCAAAAGGCAGGTGAATCAGCCCCAGCATTTT.

The chain uses TRBV9 and TRBJ2-1; D is perhaps TRBD1 (5 bases). Trimming took 4 bases from V and 5 from J, leaving 13 bases between them. This CDR3 has 14 residues. Looked up from germline, CDR1 is SGDLS and CDR2 is YYNGEE. The CDR3 region has the DNA TGTGCCAGCAGCCTAGGGCAGGGCCACAATGAGCAGTTCTTC. Translating gives CASSLGQGHNEQFF.

The V and J genes are TRBV18 and TRBJ2-2; 7 bases map to TRBD1. CDR3 length equals 15 residues. After removal of 1 base from V and 6 bases from J, the junction contained 5 bases not matched to a gene. Germline lookup yields CDR1 KGHSH and CDR2 LQKENI. CDR3 bases: TGTGCCAGCTCACCACGGGACAGTTCATCCGGGGAGCTGTTTTTT. This encodes CASSPRDSSSGELFF.

This clone was observed a few times. The chain is built from TRBV19 and TRBJ1-5; D perhaps matches TRBD1 (5 bases). Germline values: CDR1 LNHDA, CDR2 SQIVND (reference sequence). With 8 bases removed from V and 7 bases from J, the gap between germline ends came to 12 bases. This CDR3 spans 12 amino acids. The CDR3 DNA reads TGTGCCAGTTGGGGCGGGGGGCAGCCCCAGCATTTT. It encodes CASWGGGQPQHF. The complete variable domain, with remaining parts taken from reference TRBV19 and TRBJ1-5, reads DGGITQSPKYLFRKEGQNVTLSCEQNLNHDAMYWYRQDPGQGLRLIYYSQIVNDFQKGDIAEGYSVSREKKESFPLTVTSAQKNPTAFYLCASWGGGQPQHFGDGTRLSIL.

The V call is TRBV6-1, the J call TRBJ1-1, with D unclear. This CDR3 contains 15 residues. Trimming took off 4 bases at V and 0 bases at J, with 12 bases between the two ends. CDR1 MNHNS and CDR2 SASEGT come from the germline V gene. In DNA form, the CDR3 reads TGTGCCAGCAGTGGGGTAGGGCGTTTGAACACTGAAGCTTTCTTT. Residues: CASSGVGRLNTEAFF.

The chain carries TRBV5-6 and TRBJ2-5; D unclear. The CDR3 is made up of 15 amino acids. V was cut by 6 bases and J by 2 bases, with 17 bases left in between. Germline-derived CDR1 and CDR2 are SGHDT and YYEEEE. The CDR3 bases are TGTGCCAGCAACAACCCCACAACCCTACAAGAGACCCAGTACTTC. Translated: CASNNPTTLQETQYF.

The V call is TRBV9, the J call TRBJ1-4; 8 nucleotides line up with TRBD1. CDR1 and CDR2 (germline): SGDLS, YYNGEE. J lost 4 bases, V lost 3 bases, and 5 bases had no gene match. There are 15 residues in the CDR3. The CDR3 spells CASSARQGINEKLFF. CDR3 nucleotide sequence: TGTGCCAGCAGCGCCAGACAGGGGATTAATGAAAAACTGTTTTTT.

The chain carries TRBV19 and TRBJ1-2, with a possible D match to TRBD1 (6 bases). CDR1 is LNHDA, CDR2 SQIVND, per germline (reference sequence). V dropped 9 bases and J dropped 2 bases, with 10 bases sitting between them. The CDR3 spans 12 residues. CDR3 sequence reads: CASIQGNYGYTF. DNA of the CDR3: TGTGCCAGCATACAGGGAAACTATGGCTACACCTTC. Variable domain in full (rest from reference TRBV19 and TRBJ1-2): DGGITQSPKYLFRKEGQNVTLSCEQNLNHDAMYWYRQDPGQGLRLIYYSQIVNDFQKGDIAEGYSVSREKKESFPLTVTSAQKNPTAFYLCASIQGNYGYTFGSGTRLTVV.

The rearrangement uses TRBV4-3 and TRBJ2-3, with no clear D. V was clipped by 0 bases and J by 8 bases, with 15 bases between them. The germline V gene encodes CDR1 LGHNA and CDR2 YSLEER. This CDR3 spans 15 amino acids. CDR3 DNA: TGCGCCAGCAGCCAAGATCGATTGGCCGTTGGTACGCAGTATTTT. Translation: CASSQDRLAVGTQYF.

This chain uses TRBV5-1 with TRBJ2-5, with a tentative D call TRBD2 (6 bases). CDR3 size: 14 residues. Trimming pared 0 bases from V and 5 bases from J, leaving 11 bases between. Per germline, CDR1 SGHRS and CDR2 YFSETQ. CDR3 sequence reads: CASSLGRDGETQYF. As DNA, the CDR3 is TGCGCCAGCAGCTTGGGGCGGGACGGGGAGACCCAGTACTTC.

CDR3 coding DNA: TGTGCCAGCAGTTTACCCAGGGGGACCTACAATGAGCAGTTCTTC. Translated, it gives CASSLPRGTYNEQFF. The chain carries TRBV28 and TRBJ2-1; 7 bases map to TRBD1. Trimming cost V 2 bases and J 2 bases; bases outside gene matches: 3. Germline assignment: CDR1 MDHEN and CDR2 SYDVKM. The CDR3 contains 15 residues.

V usage is TRBV7-8 and J usage is TRBJ2-7; 7 bases agree with TRBD1. The CDR3 runs to 11 residues. Germline V gene sequence: CDR1 SGHVS, CDR2 FQNEAQ. The V segment lost 4 bases and the J segment 13 bases; nucleotides outside the gene matches: 7. This chain's CDR3 is CASSSEGDRYF. DNA for the CDR3: TGTGCCAGCAGCTCCGAGGGGGACAGATACTTC.

This clone was picked up a small number of times. The CDR3 DNA is TGCGCCAGCAGCCAAGTTGGGAGGGAGCAGTTCTTC. Its protein product is CASSQVGREQFF. V and J are TRBV4-1 and TRBJ2-1; possible D gene TRBD2, 6 bases. This CDR3 comprises 12 residues. V was cut by 1 base and J by 10 bases, with 8 bases left in between. Germline CDR1 reads MGHRA; CDR2 reads YSYEKL.

The rearrangement links TRBV30 to TRBJ2-7, with 12 nucleotides matching TRBD2. From germline, CDR1 is GTSNPN and CDR2 SVGIG (reference sequence). With V trimmed by 8 bases and J by 2 bases, 16 bases remained unmatched. This CDR3 is built from 17 residues. The CDR3 protein is CAGDSGTSGPDPYEQYF. The CDR3 nucleotides read TGTGCCGGGGACTCCGGGACTAGCGGGCCAGACCCCTACGAGCAGTACTTC.